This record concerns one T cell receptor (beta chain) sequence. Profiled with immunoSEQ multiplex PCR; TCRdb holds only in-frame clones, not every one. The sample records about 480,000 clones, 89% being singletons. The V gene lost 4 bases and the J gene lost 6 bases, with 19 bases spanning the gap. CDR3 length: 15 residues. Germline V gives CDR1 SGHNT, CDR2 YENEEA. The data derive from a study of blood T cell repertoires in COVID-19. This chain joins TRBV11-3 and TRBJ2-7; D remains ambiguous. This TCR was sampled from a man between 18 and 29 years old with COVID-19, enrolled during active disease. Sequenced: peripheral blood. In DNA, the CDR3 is TGTGCCAGCAGCTCCCATTTCGGTCCCACCTCCGAGCAGTACTTC. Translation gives CASSSHFGPTSEQYF.